The 22 T cell receptor beta chains below come from one sample, sequenced in a study of blood T cells in healthy people across ages. Sample-barcoded 5' priming and a J-beta primer mix drove a second PCR of about 6 to 12 cycles. Via MiXCR, TCRdb re-called the 5' RACE reads, giving one row per CDR3 protein. The repertoire holds hundreds of thousands of distinct CDR3 sequences, with approximately 60% as singletons. Sequenced input: blood. These receptors came from a man aged 35-49 years in good health.

The chain has TRBV19 and TRBJ1-6; 7 nucleotides align to TRBD1. The junction had 8 bases not matched to a gene; V was cut back by 3 bases and J by 0 bases. There are 18 residues in the CDR3. Germline lookup yields CDR1 LNHDA and CDR2 SQIVND (reference sequence). The CDR3 nucleotides are TGTGCCAGTAGTATGGATTCCAGGGGGGGCTCCTATAATTCACCCCTCCACTTT. As protein: CASSMDSRGGSYNSPLHF.

The chain recombines TRBV12-3 or TRBV12-4 with TRBJ2-3; D possibly corresponds to TRBD2 (6 bases). The CDR3 loop spans 14 amino acids. V was shortened by 6 bases and J by 4 bases, with 14 bases between the two germline ends. CDR3 residues: CASRFYGSADTQYF. CDR3 nucleotide sequence: TGTGCCAGCAGGTTCTACGGGAGCGCAGATACGCAGTATTTT.

The rearrangement joins TRBV20-1 to TRBJ2-1, with 11 bases aligning to TRBD2. This CDR3 is 15 amino acids long. Germline CDR1 and CDR2: DFQATT and SNEGSKA (reference sequence). Trimming removed 3 bases from V and 4 bases from J; junction bases left unmatched: 5. Here the CDR3 DNA reads TGCAGTGCTAGTCTAGCGGGAGGACTTTACAATGAGCAGTTCTTC. It is translated as CSASLAGGLYNEQFF.

This clonotype appeared once. J is TRBJ2-1 and V is TRBV27; 8 positions agree with TRBD1. The length of the CDR3 is 15 residues. The trim removed 2 bases at V and 8 bases at J, leaving 8 bases unmatched. The germline V gene encodes CDR1 MNHEY and CDR2 SMNVEV (reference sequence). In DNA, the CDR3 is TGTGCCAGCAGTTTAACCCTCGGGACAGGCCATGAGCAGTTCTTC. Translation gives CASSLTLGTGHEQFF.

The rearrangement links TRBV28 to TRBJ2-1; D perhaps matches TRBD1 (5 bases). The V end was cut by 7 bases, the J end by 2 bases, with 18 bases between. This CDR3 comprises 16 residues. Germline V gene data show CDR1 as MDHEN and CDR2 as SYDVKM. The DNA of the CDR3 is TGTGCCAGCACTGGAGTTGGACCAGGGACCTACAATGAGCAGTTCTTC. Its protein is CASTGVGPGTYNEQFF.

DNA for the CDR3: TGTGCCATCAGCGACCCAGGGGGGACGCGTGATGGCTACACCTTC. Its translation is CAISDPGGTRDGYTF. The chain recombines TRBV10-3 with TRBJ1-2; 7 nucleotides match TRBD1. The length of the CDR3 is 15 residues. The germline V gene has CDR1 ENHRY and CDR2 SYGVKD. Losses at the gene ends were 6 bases for V and 6 bases for J; bases not matched to a gene: 13.

On this clonotype itself: A clone one base away is much larger, so this may be a read error. The CDR3 DNA is TGTGCCAGCCCCCGACGGGGTATACAAGAGACCCAGTACTTC. Residues: CASPRRGIQETQYF. The J gene is TRBJ2-5, the V gene TRBV2; TRBD2 might be the D (5 bases). The CDR3 has 14 residues. Deletions cut 8 bases from V and 2 bases from J, with 15 bases between. Germline loops: CDR1 SNHLY, CDR2 FYNNEI.

The V and J genes are TRBV27 and TRBJ2-3; perhaps TRBD2 as D (6 bases). Germline lookup yields CDR1 MNHEY and CDR2 SMNVEV (reference sequence). The CDR3 runs 14 residues. CDR3 coding DNA: TGTGCGTGTGGGAGGCGAGCCTACACAGATACGCAGTATTTT. Translating it yields CACGRRAYTDTQYF.

J is TRBJ2-1 and V is TRBV11-2; TRBD2 matches 12 bases. The J call is uncertain, as TRBJ2-7 better fits the DNA end. Looked up from germline, CDR1 is SGHAT and CDR2 is FQNNGV. The CDR3 sequence is 15 residues long. The CDR3 loop reads CASSETSGSLKEQYF. For the CDR3, the DNA is TGTGCCAGCAGCGAGACTAGCGGGAGTTTAAAAGAGCAGTACTTC.

This chain joins TRBV29-1 and TRBJ2-5, with 11 bases matching TRBD2. The ends lost 6 bases at V and 0 bases at J; junction bases unmatched: 12. In germline, CDR1 is SQVTM, CDR2 ANQGSEA. The CDR3 has 17 amino acids. As DNA, the CDR3 is TGCAGCGTGGTCCCCCTAGCGGGGGGCTCGTACCAAGAGACCCAGTACTTC. This encodes CSVVPLAGGSYQETQYF.

The chain recombines TRBV6-5 with TRBJ1-2; maybe TRBD1 (5 bases). V gave up 4 bases and J gave up 6 bases, with 21 bases separating them. The germline gives CDR1 MNHEY, CDR2 SVGAGI. The CDR3 loop spans 16 amino acids. The CDR3 protein is CASSLGPRARGNGYTF. The CDR3 DNA follows: TGTGCCAGCAGTTTGGGACCGAGGGCAAGAGGGAATGGCTACACCTTC.

This chain uses TRBV29-1 with TRBJ2-1, with 14 positions matching TRBD2. V lost 0 bases, J lost 9 bases, and 7 bases stayed unmatched. There are 16 residues in the CDR3. Germline V gene lookup returns CDR1 SQVTM and CDR2 ANQGSEA. This chain's CDR3 is CSVEDRGTSGSSEQFF. CDR3 DNA: TGCAGCGTTGAAGATAGGGGGACTAGCGGGAGTAGTGAGCAGTTCTTC.

This clonotype was counted only a few times. The chain couples TRBV5-1 to TRBJ2-3; TRBD2 aligns across 8 bases. CDR1 is SGHRS and CDR2 is YFSETQ in the germline V gene. With V trimmed by 0 bases and J by 6 bases, 6 bases remained unmatched. This CDR3 spans 15 amino acids. The CDR3 sequence is CASSLGGLGADTQYF. CDR3 in DNA: TGCGCCAGCAGCTTGGGGGGACTAGGGGCGGATACGCAGTATTTT.

The J gene is TRBJ2-7, the V gene TRBV7-9; D is ambiguous. V gave up 4 bases and J gave up 2 bases, with 12 bases separating them. The V gene's germline CDR1 is SEHNR and CDR2 FQNEAQ (reference sequence). The CDR3 loop spans 14 amino acids. Written as DNA, the CDR3 is TGTGCCAGCAGCTCCAGACAAGACCCCTACGAGCAGTACTTC. It specifies CASSSRQDPYEQYF.

This chain uses TRBV2 with TRBJ2-7; 7 nucleotides agree with TRBD1. The CDR3 contains 15 residues. V shed 1 base and J 6 bases; nucleotides not matched to a gene: 9. CDR1 is SNHLY and CDR2 is FYNNEI in the germline V gene. CDR3 in amino acids: CASSEDPLGQREQYF. As DNA, the CDR3 is TGTGCCAGCAGTGAAGATCCTTTGGGACAGCGCGAGCAGTACTTC.

This sequence joins TRBV7-9 and TRBJ2-5, with a weak D call TRBD2 (5 bases). The V end lost 2 bases, the J end lost 4 bases, and 11 bases lay between the germline ends. The CDR3 runs to 14 residues. The germline V gene has CDR1 SEHNR and CDR2 FQNEAQ (reference sequence). CDR3 sequence: CASSLQSRGETQYF. CDR3 DNA sequence: TGTGCCAGCAGCTTACAGAGTCGGGGAGAGACCCAGTACTTC.

This clonotype came up a few times. The J gene is TRBJ2-1, the V gene TRBV27; the match to TRBD2 covers 7 bases. The CDR3 contains 12 residues. The J segment lost 8 bases and the V segment lost 5 bases, leaving 3 bases of the junction unmatched. Germline V gene sequence: CDR1 MNHEY, CDR2 SMNVEV (reference sequence). CDR3 DNA: TGTGCCAGCAGTGGGGGGGTACATGAGCAGTTCTTC. It yields the protein CASSGGVHEQFF.

This clonotype turned up a few times. The rearrangement uses TRBV6-4 and TRBJ1-2; 7 nucleotides match TRBD1. J gave up 6 bases and V 4 bases, and 5 bases lay outside the gene matches. Germline V gene data show CDR1 as MRHNA and CDR2 as SNTAGT. This CDR3 has 13 amino acids. The CDR3 DNA reads TGTGCCAGCAGTGCAGGGACAGCCAATGGCTACACCTTC. Its translation is CASSAGTANGYTF.

V gene TRBV20-1 combines with J gene TRBJ2-1, with TRBD2 identical over 13 bases. Germline CDR1 and CDR2: DFQATT and SNEGSKA (reference sequence). V was pared by 1 base and J by 1 base, with 16 bases of the junction left unmatched. CDR3 length: 21 residues. CDR3 residues: CSARGSGLAGPPRASYNEQFF. The CDR3 DNA is TGCAGTGCTAGAGGGTCGGGACTAGCGGGACCTCCTCGGGCGTCCTACAATGAGCAGTTCTTC.

J is TRBJ2-2 and V is TRBV6-2 or TRBV6-3; D is perhaps TRBD1 (5 bases). CDR3 length: 15 residues. CDR1 MNHEY and CDR2 SVGEGT come from the germline V gene. V was cut by 1 base and J by 1 base, with 7 bases left in between. CDR3 coding DNA: TGTGCCAGCAGTTACTACAGGAAGAACACCGGGGAGCTGTTTTTT. It yields the protein CASSYYRKNTGELFF.

The chain is built from TRBV7-6 and TRBJ2-7; 10 nucleotides match TRBD2. Per the germline V gene, CDR1 is SGHVS and CDR2 is FNYEAQ. After removal of 5 bases from V and 0 bases from J, the junction contained 10 bases not matched to a gene. This CDR3 is built from 17 residues. The CDR3 region has the DNA TGTGCCAGCAGCCACGCCAGGACTAGCGGAAACTCCTACGAGCAGTACTTC. The encoded protein is CASSHARTSGNSYEQYF.

This clonotype was detected only a few times. For the CDR3, the DNA is TGCAGTGCTAAGAGGGAGACAGGAAACTATGGCTACACCTTC. Protein: CSAKRETGNYGYTF. The rearrangement links TRBV20-1 to TRBJ1-2; weak D call: TRBD1 (6 bases). Germline CDR1 reads DFQATT; CDR2 reads SNEGSKA (reference sequence). V gave up 4 bases and J gave up 2 bases, with 14 bases separating them. The CDR3 has 14 amino acids.